Following are 12 T cell receptor beta chains from one sample sequenced in a study of blood T cells in healthy people across ages. Sample-barcoded 5' priming and a J-beta primer mix drove a second PCR of roughly 6 to 12 cycles. TCRdb processed the 5' RACE reads anew with MiXCR; each CDR3 protein has one entry. There are some 890,000 distinct CDR3 sequences in the sample; about 29% occur only once, and around 9.6% lies in the top ten. This sample was shared with a second study, whose subject was T cells of mothers and their children.

Sequenced: blood. These receptors were taken from a woman in her 40s in good health.

V gene TRBV6-1 combines with J gene TRBJ1-4, with 10 bases aligning to TRBD1. Germline-derived CDR1 and CDR2 are MNHNS and SASEGT. V trimming: 2 bases; J trimming: 8 bases; junction bases outside the gene matches: 8. The CDR3 has 16 residues. The chain's CDR3 is CASSELAGTGDEKLFF. The CDR3 region has the DNA TGTGCCAGCAGTGAATTAGCCGGGACAGGGGACGAAAAACTGTTTTTT.

This clonotype was detected only a few times. The chain recombines TRBV20-1 with TRBJ2-3, with 10 bases identical to TRBD2. Germline CDR1 DFQATT, CDR2 SNEGSKA (reference sequence). The CDR3 is 16 residues long. The V segment lost 6 bases and the J segment 8 bases; nucleotides outside the gene matches: 17. The CDR3 coding sequence is TGCAGTGCCCCAGCCCTCGGACTAGCGGCCTCCGGTACGCAGTATTTT. Translated, it gives CSAPALGLAASGTQYF.

This clonotype was observed many times. V and J are TRBV7-4 and TRBJ1-6; 8 positions agree with TRBD1. Per the germline V gene, CDR1 is SGHVT and CDR2 is SQSDAQ. The ends lost 4 bases at V and 6 bases at J; junction bases unmatched: 8. The CDR3 has 16 residues. The CDR3 bases are TGTGCCAGCAGCTCTCCAGACAGGGGTCGTAATTCACCCCTCCACTTT. This encodes CASSSPDRGRNSPLHF. The full variable domain, in which reference TRBV7-4 and TRBJ1-6 provide the parts outside the CDR3, is GAGVSQSPRYKVAKRGRDVALRCDSISGHVTLYWYRQTLGQGSEVLTYSQSDAQRDKSGRPSGRFSAERPERSVSTLKIQRTEQGDSAVYLCASSSPDRGRNSPLHFGNGTRLTVT.

This clonotype was seen at least ten times. The chain couples TRBV12-3 or TRBV12-4 to TRBJ2-7; D gene unclear. This CDR3 is 13 amino acids long. V lost 2 bases and J 2 bases, leaving 7 bases between the germline ends. The CDR3 coding sequence is TGTGCCAGCAGTTTAAAGGGAACCTACGAGCAGTACTTC. Translation: CASSLKGTYEQYF.

This clonotype was picked up many times. The chain couples TRBV12-3 or TRBV12-4 to TRBJ2-5; 9 bases map to TRBD2. The length of the CDR3 is 15 residues. J lost 4 bases, V lost 2 bases, and 5 bases had no gene match. CDR3 in amino acids: CASSLRLAGTETQYF. The CDR3 DNA is TGTGCCAGCAGTTTACGCCTAGCGGGGACAGAGACCCAGTACTTC.

At least ten counts were recorded for this clonotype. The V call is TRBV5-1, the J call TRBJ2-1; D is undetermined. The CDR3 contains 13 residues. Germline V gives CDR1 SGHRS, CDR2 YFSETQ. V was trimmed by 1 base and J by 10 bases, leaving 12 bases between them. The CDR3 DNA reads as TGCGCCAGCAGCTTGAGAGAGGCCGGGGAGCAGTTCTTC. This encodes CASSLREAGEQFF.

The gene calls are TRBV3-1 and TRBJ2-2; the D gene could be TRBD1 or TRBD2 (5 bases each). Trimming removed 4 bases at V and 1 base at J, with 10 bases between. Germline V CDR1 and CDR2: LGHDT, YNNKEL (reference sequence). The CDR3 consists of 15 residues. This CDR3 reads CASSPGRWNTGELFF. The CDR3 DNA sequence: TGTGCCAGCAGCCCGGGACGGTGGAACACCGGGGAGCTGTTTTTT.

As regards this clonotype: The junction shows a germline mismatch at one end, possibly a read error. This chain uses TRBV20-1 with TRBJ2-1, with a weak D call TRBD2 (7 bases). Germline V gene lookup returns CDR1 DFQATT and CDR2 SNEGSKA (reference sequence). The CDR3 length is 15 residues. The CDR3 DNA follows: TGCAGTGCTAGAGATTTGAGGGGGGGCTCCGATGAGCAGGTTTTC. Translating gives CSARDLRGGSDEQVF.

Worth noting for this clonotype: A much bigger clone sits one base away, suggesting this may be a read error. The chain joins TRBV6-2 or TRBV6-3 to TRBJ2-6, with D perhaps TRBD1 or TRBD2 (5 bases each). This CDR3 comprises 16 residues. Germline V CDR1 and CDR2: MNHEY, SVGEGT. CDR3 loop: CASKQGSGSGANVLAF. In DNA, the CDR3 is TGTGCCAGTAAGCAGGGATCGGGGTCTGGGGCCAACGTCCTGGCTTTC.

This clonotype was counted a few times. The rearrangement joins TRBV12-3 or TRBV12-4 to TRBJ1-2; possibly TRBD1 for D (6 bases). This CDR3 is built from 14 residues. Deletions cut 3 bases from V and 6 bases from J, with 14 bases between. The CDR3 loop reads CASSLLLGADGYTF. The CDR3 DNA sequence: TGTGCCAGCAGTTTGTTATTGGGGGCGGATGGCTACACCTTC.

This clonotype was detected only a few times. The gene calls are TRBV12-3 or TRBV12-4 and TRBJ1-2; a possible D gene is TRBD1 (6 bases). The CDR3 is 13 amino acids. V dropped 2 bases and J dropped 9 bases, with 13 bases sitting between them. The DNA of the CDR3 is TGTGCCAGCAGTTTAAGGGGGTTTGGGCGCTACACCTTC. Its protein product is CASSLRGFGRYTF.

This clonotype was detected only once. The J gene is TRBJ1-5, the V gene TRBV29-1, with TRBD1 matching over 7 bases. V gave up 6 bases and J gave up 2 bases; unmatched junction bases: 7. The CDR3 totals 14 residues. From germline, CDR1 is SQVTM and CDR2 ANQGSEA. CDR3 amino acids: CSVADRAGNQPQHF. The CDR3 DNA follows: TGCAGCGTGGCCGACAGGGCAGGCAATCAGCCCCAGCATTTT.